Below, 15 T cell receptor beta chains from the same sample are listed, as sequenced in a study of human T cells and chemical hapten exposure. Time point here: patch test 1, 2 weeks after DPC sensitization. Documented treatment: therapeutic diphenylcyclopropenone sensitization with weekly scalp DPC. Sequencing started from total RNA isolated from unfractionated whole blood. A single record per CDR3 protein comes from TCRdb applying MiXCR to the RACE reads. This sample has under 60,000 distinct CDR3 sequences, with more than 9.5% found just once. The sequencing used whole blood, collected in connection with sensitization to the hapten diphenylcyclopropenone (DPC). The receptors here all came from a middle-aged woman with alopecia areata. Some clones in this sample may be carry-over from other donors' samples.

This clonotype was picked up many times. The CDR3 DNA reads as TGTGCCAGCAGTGCAACGGAAGTAATCGGAGGCTACACCTTC. Its translation: CASSATEVIGGYTF. The chain carries TRBV2 and TRBJ1-2; the D is unclear. The CDR3 contains 14 residues. Germline CDR1 reads SNHLY; CDR2 reads FYNNEI. V gave up 4 bases and J gave up 8 bases, with 17 bases separating them.

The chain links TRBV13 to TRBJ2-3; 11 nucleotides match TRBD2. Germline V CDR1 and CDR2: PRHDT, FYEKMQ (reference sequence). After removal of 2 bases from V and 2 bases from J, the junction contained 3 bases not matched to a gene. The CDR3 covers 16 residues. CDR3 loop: CASSLLAGGPTDTQYF. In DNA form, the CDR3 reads TGTGCCAGCAGCTTACTAGCGGGAGGTCCCACAGATACGCAGTATTTT.

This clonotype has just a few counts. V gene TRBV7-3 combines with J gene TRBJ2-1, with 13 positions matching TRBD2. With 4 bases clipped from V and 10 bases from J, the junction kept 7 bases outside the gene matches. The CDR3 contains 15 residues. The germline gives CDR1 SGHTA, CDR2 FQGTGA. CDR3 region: CASSSTSGREGEQFF. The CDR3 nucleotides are TGTGCCAGCAGCTCCACTAGCGGGAGGGAGGGGGAGCAGTTCTTC.

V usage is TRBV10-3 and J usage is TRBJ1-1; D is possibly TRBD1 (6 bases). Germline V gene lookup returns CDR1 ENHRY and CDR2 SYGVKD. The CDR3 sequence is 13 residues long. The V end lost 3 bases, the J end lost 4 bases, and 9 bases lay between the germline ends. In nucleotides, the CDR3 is TGTGCCATCAGTGACACGGGGGCCACTGAAGCTTTCTTT. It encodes CAISDTGATEAFF.

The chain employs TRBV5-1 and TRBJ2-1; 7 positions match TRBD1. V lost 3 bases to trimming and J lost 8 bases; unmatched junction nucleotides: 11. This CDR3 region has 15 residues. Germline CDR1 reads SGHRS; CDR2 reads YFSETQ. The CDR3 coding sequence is TGCGCCAGCAGCTGGGGGACCCAGCAGGGGGATGAGCAGTTCTTC. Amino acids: CASSWGTQQGDEQFF. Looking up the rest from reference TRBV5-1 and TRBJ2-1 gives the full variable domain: KAGVTQTPRYLIKTRGQQVTLSCSPISGHRSVSWYQQTPGQGLQFLFEYFSETQRNKGNFPGRFSGRQFSNSRSEMNVSTLELGDSALYLCASSWGTQQGDEQFFGPGTRLTVL.

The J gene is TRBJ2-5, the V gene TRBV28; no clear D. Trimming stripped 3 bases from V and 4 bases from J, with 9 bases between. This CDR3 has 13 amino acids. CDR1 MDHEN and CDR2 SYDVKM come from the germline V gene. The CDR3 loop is CASSFSLAETQYF. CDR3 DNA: TGTGCCAGCAGTTTTTCTTTGGCAGAGACCCAGTACTTC.

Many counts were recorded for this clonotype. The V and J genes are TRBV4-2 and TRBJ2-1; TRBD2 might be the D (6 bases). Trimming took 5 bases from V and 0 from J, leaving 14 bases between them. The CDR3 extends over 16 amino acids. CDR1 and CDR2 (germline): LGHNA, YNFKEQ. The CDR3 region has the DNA TGTGCCAGCAGCTCCCGTGCGGGGAGCTCCTACAATGAGCAGTTCTTC. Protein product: CASSSRAGSSYNEQFF.

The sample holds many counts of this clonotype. CDR3 sequence reads: CSPGRGASYGYTF. The CDR3 DNA is TGCAGTCCAGGGCGAGGGGCCTCTTATGGCTACACCTTC. This chain uses TRBV20-1 with TRBJ1-2; the D gene is possibly TRBD1 (5 bases). The CDR3 has 13 amino acids. The germline V and J ends were trimmed by 8 bases and 5 bases, with 18 bases remaining between them. Looked up from germline, CDR1 is DFQATT and CDR2 is SNEGSKA (reference sequence).

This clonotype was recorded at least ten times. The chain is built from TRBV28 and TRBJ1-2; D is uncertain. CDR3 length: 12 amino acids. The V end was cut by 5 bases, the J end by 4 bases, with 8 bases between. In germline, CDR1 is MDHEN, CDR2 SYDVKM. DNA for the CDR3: TGTGCCAGCAGTCGGACGGGCTATGGCTACACCTTC. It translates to CASSRTGYGYTF.

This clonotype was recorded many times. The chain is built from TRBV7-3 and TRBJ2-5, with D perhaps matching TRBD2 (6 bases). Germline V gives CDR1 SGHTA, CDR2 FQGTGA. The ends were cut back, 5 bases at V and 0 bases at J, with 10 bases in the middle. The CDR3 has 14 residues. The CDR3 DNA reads TGTGCCAGCAGCCCCGCGGGACACCAAGAGACCCAGTACTTC. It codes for CASSPAGHQETQYF.

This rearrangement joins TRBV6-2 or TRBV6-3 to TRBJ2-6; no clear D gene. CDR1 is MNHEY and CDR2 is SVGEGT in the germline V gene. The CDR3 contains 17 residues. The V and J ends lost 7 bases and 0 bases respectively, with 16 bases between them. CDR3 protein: CASTFGPELSGANVLTF. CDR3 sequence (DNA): TGTGCCAGCACCTTCGGGCCAGAACTCTCTGGGGCCAACGTCCTGACTTTC.

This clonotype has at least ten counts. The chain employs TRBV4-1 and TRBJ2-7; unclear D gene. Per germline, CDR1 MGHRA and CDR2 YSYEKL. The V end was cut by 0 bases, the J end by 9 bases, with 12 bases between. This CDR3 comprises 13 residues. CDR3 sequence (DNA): TGCGCCAGCAGCCAAGATATGAATGTGGGGCAGTACTTC. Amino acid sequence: CASSQDMNVGQYF.

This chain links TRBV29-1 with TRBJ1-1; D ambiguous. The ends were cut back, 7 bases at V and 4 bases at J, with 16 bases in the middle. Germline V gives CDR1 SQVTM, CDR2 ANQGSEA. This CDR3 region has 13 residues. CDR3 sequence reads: CSGIALGSTEAFF. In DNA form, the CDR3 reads TGCAGCGGGATTGCCTTAGGGAGCACTGAAGCTTTCTTT.

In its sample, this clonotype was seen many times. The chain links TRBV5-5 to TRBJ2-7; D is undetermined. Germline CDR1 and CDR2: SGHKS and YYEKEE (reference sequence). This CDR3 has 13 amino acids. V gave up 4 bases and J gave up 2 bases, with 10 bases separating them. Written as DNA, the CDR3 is TGTGCCAGCAGCCTTGAAAGACCCTACGAGCAGTACTTC. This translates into CASSLERPYEQYF.

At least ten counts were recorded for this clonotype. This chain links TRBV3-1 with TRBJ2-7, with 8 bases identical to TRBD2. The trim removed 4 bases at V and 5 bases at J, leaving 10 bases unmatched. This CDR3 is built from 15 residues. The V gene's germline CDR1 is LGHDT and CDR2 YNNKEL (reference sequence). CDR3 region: CASSLQPGGVDEQYF. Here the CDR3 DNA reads TGTGCCAGCAGCCTCCAACCGGGAGGGGTGGACGAGCAGTACTTC.